This T cell receptor (beta chain) is drawn from a study of OX40 agonist ivuxolimab in advanced cancers. Background on the whole study: The costimulatory receptor OX40 (CD134) was targeted by ivuxolimab, a fully human IgG2 agonistic monoclonal antibody. Intravenous ivuxolimab was administered to patients every 2 weeks at six dose levels: 0.01, 0.1, 0.3, 1.5, 3 and 10 mg/kg. Of the approximately 54 dose-escalation patients, hepatocellular carcinoma was present in around 19, melanoma in around 15, renal cell carcinoma in 9 and head and neck cancer in 9. The dose-escalation cohort was roughly 83% male with a mean age of 60 years, ranging from roughly 23 to 80. Patients were allowed to have had prior anti-PD-1, anti-PD-L1 or anti-CTLA-4 therapy, and approximately 40% of the dose-escalation patients had been treated with checkpoint inhibitors. Partial responses were achieved by three dose-escalation patients, of whom one had hepatocellular carcinoma and two had cutaneous melanoma. The point of sequencing TCRbeta in the periphery was to test whether ivuxolimab changed TCR sequence diversity and drove clonal T-cell expansion. The monotherapy dose-escalation portion (N = 52 patients) of the phase I ivuxolimab trial is reported in the paper. The study at large found these results: Low levels of normalized T-cell clonal expansion were also seen in some nonresponding patients. After ivuxolimab, more expanded clones were found on average in CD8+ T cells than in CD4+ T cells. Antigen specificity was not determined for the clonally expanded peripheral T cells. In partial responders in the 0.1-3.0 mg/kg groups, normalized peripheral clonal expansion was found to be among the lowest, especially among CD8+ T cells. Clonal expansion of both CD4+ and CD8+ blood T cells was observed from baseline to week 6 at doses 0.1 to 3.0 mg/kg.

Genomic DNA was extracted from sorted cells for sequencing of the TCRbeta CDR3 region. The immunoSEQ Assay was used for sequencing of TCRbeta CDR3 regions. TCRdb holds this immuneACCESS table with in-frame rearrangements only. Some clones are missing; in checked studies, unresolved V genes explain under half, and the rest has no known cause. The sample table holds just over 80,000 clones, of which around 86% were seen once. The leading ten clones occupy less than 0.4% of the sample. Patients with a history of autoimmune disease or receiving systemic immunosuppression were excluded from the trial. Peripheral blood for TCR sequencing was drawn from every dose cohort at baseline, at cycle 4 day 1 and at cycle 7 day 1. The samples were taken from a phase I, first-in-human, multicenter, open-label dose-escalation trial of ivuxolimab. Adults with locally advanced or metastatic melanoma, renal cell carcinoma, hepatocellular carcinoma or head and neck squamous cell carcinoma were enrolled in the trial. CD4+ and CD8+ T cells were sorted separately from peripheral blood before TCR sequencing.

For this clone: No antigen is known for it. No base qualities exist here, and no much larger clone lies one base off it.

There are 16 amino acids in the CDR3, from cysteine to phenylalanine inclusive. The DNA shown is the 48-base CDR3, in frame from base 1. Per the germline V gene, SGHTA is the CDR1 and FQGTGA is the CDR2. Trimmed from V: 2 bases; trimmed from J: 0 bases; junction bases lacking a gene match: 7. Here the chain combines TRBV7-3 and TRBJ2-7; 7 of the junction bases match TRBD2. This specimen consisted of CD4+ or CD8+ T cells sorted from blood, obtained in a trial of the OX40 agonist ivuxolimab. The TCR sequence derives from an adult with an advanced solid tumor such as melanoma, head and neck, liver or kidney cancer. The sequenced DNA: TGTGCCAGCAGCTTATTCCCCAGGGAGGGCTCCTACGAGCAGTACTTC. Translated, this gives CASSLFPREGSYEQYF.